This T cell receptor beta chain was sequenced for a study of healthy donors' naive CD4 and CD8 T cells. Study summary: Donors spanned ages 20-25, 40-50 and 60-70 years, half female. Study-wide findings and caveats: Reportedly, most V and J gene segments showed naive CD4+ versus CD8+ bias. Around 13% of CD4/CD8 propensity variance appeared explained by V, J and CDR3 charge.

Germline assignment: CDR1 MNHEY and CDR2 SVGEGT. V shed 4 bases, J shed 7 bases, and the junction held 8 bases outside the gene matches. There are 15 residues in the CDR3. About this clonotype: The antigen remains unidentified.

Each TCR library used around 500 ng of total RNA and a linear amplification protocol. Methods used by the authors: From a handful of healthy donors, around 85,000 rearranged TCR alpha transcripts were sequenced. TCRdb ran MiXCR on the reads and lists one entry per CDR3 protein. TCRdb's processing, not the authors' own work, is the source of the V and J calls. The sample shows approximately 180,000 distinct CDR3 sequences, 74% of them seen only once. This TCR came from a pool of human donors in good health; the sample pools cells from several healthy donors. The sample taken for sequencing was naive CD4+ and CD8+ T cells sorted from blood, pooled from several donors. The rearrangement uses TRBV6-2 or TRBV6-3 and TRBJ2-1, with 9 bases identical to TRBD1. CDR3 loop: CASSLTGGIENEQFF. The CDR3 region has the DNA TGTGCCAGCAGTTTGACAGGGGGTATCGAAAATGAGCAGTTCTTC.